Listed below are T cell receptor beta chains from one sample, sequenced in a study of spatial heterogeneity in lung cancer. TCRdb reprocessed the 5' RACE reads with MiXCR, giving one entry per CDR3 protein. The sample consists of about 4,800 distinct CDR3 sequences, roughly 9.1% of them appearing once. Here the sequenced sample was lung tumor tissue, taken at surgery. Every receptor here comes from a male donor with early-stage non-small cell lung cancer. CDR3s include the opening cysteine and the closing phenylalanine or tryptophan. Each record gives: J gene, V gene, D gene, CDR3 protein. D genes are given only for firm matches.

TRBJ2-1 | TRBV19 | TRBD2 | CASSLGPSGRDEQFF
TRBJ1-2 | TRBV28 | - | CASSLGSYGYTF
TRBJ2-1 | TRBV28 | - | CASSQERGISYNEQFF
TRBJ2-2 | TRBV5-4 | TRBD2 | CASSFGLAGDTGELFF
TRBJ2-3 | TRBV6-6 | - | CASSYGSGRADTQYF
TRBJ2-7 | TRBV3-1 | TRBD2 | CASSQAGLAGSYEQYF
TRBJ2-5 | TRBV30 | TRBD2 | CAWDPGRGGGETQYF
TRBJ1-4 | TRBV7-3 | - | CASSPYKGEKLFF
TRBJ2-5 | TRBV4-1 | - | CASSPQIGVETQYF
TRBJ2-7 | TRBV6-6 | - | CASSPLTGSYEQYF
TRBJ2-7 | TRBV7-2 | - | CASSLAGSYYEQYF
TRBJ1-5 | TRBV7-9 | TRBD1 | CASSSTGAGDQPQHF